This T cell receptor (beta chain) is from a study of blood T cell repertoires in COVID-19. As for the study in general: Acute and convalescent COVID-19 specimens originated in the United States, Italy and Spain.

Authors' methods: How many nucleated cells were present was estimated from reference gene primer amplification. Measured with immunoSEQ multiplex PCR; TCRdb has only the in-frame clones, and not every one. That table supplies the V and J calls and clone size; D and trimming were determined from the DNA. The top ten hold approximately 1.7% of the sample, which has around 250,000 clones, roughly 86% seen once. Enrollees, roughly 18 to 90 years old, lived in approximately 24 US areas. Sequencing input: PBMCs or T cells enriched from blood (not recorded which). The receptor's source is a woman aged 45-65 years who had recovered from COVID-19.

The CDR3 is CASSQAAGVTGELFF. CDR3 bases: TGTGCCAGCAGCCAAGCAGCAGGGGTTACCGGGGAGCTGTTTTTT. This chain links TRBV4-2 with TRBJ2-2; TRBD1 might be the D (6 bases). The CDR3 totals 15 residues. CDR1 and CDR2 from the germline V gene are LGHNA and YNFKEQ. With 1 base removed from V and 5 bases from J, the gap between germline ends came to 11 bases.